This passage covers 26 T cell receptor beta chains from one sample sequenced in a study of graft-versus-host responses after intestinal transplantation. TCRdb's table, derived via immunoSEQ multiplex PCR, lists solely in-frame clones and lacks some. Altogether tens of thousands of clones are present, around 91% being singletons, with the ten largest covering more than 2.5%. The sequencing here drew on PBMCs, taken about 120 days after intestinal transplantation. The receptors derive from a human patient who received an intestinal transplant, so some T cells may come from the graft donor.

The chain uses TRBV5-1 and TRBJ2-2, with 8 bases lining up with TRBD1. J was trimmed by 1 base and V by 9 bases; bases with no gene match: 5. Germline CDR1 is SGHRS and CDR2 is YFSETQ. The CDR3 sequence is 14 residues long. The CDR3 loop reads CATSGTGNTGELFF. For the CDR3, the DNA is TGCGCCACCTCTGGGACAGGGAACACCGGGGAGCTGTTTTTT.

Here the CDR3 DNA reads TGTGCCAGCAGCTACCCCTCTCACGGGCACGAGCAGTACTTC. Protein sequence: CASSYPSHGHEQYF. This sequence joins TRBV13 and TRBJ2-7; D is undetermined. Looked up from germline, CDR1 is PRHDT and CDR2 is FYEKMQ (reference sequence). V gave up 4 bases and J gave up 5 bases, with 15 bases separating them. The CDR3 extends over 14 amino acids.

This chain connects TRBV27 to TRBJ1-4; 8 bases fit TRBD1. The CDR3 spans 16 residues. Trimming at V came to 2 bases and at J to 8 bases, leaving 10 bases not matched to a gene. Looked up from germline, CDR1 is MNHEY and CDR2 is SMNVEV (reference sequence). The CDR3 DNA follows: TGTGCCAGCAGTTTACAGGGGGCTAGAGTGGGAGAAAAACTGTTTTTT. Protein: CASSLQGARVGEKLFF.

The chain combines TRBV19 with TRBJ2-7, with D unresolved. V lost 4 bases and J lost 0, with 7 bases in between. Germline V gene lookup returns CDR1 LNHDA and CDR2 SQIVND (reference sequence). The CDR3 is 13 amino acids. CDR3 bases: TGTGCCAGTAGTACGGCAGCCTCCTACGAGCAGTACTTC. Protein product: CASSTAASYEQYF.

The chain links TRBV29-1 to TRBJ1-1; D uncertain. V was pared by 3 bases and J by 7 bases, with 18 bases between. Germline V gene sequence: CDR1 SQVTM, CDR2 ANQGSEA. The CDR3 runs 14 residues. In DNA form, the CDR3 reads TGCAGCGTTGAGGGCGGAGTTAACGTTTTTGAAGCTTTCTTT. Its protein product is CSVEGGVNVFEAFF.

The rearrangement joins TRBV19 to TRBJ1-1; D may be TRBD1 (5 bases). The CDR3 loop spans 18 amino acids. The V end lost 0 bases, the J end lost 1 base, and 18 bases lay between the germline ends. Germline V CDR1 and CDR2: LNHDA, SQIVND (reference sequence). The CDR3 bases are TGTGCCAGTAGTATAGACTCAGTCAAGGGACGTTGGAACACTGAAGCTTTCTTT. It is translated as CASSIDSVKGRWNTEAFF.

This clone has only one observation. V and J are TRBV11-2 and TRBJ2-2; D may be TRBD1 (5 bases). CDR3 length equals 16 residues. The germline gives CDR1 SGHAT, CDR2 FQNNGV. V was shortened by 1 base and J by 5 bases, with 14 bases between the two germline ends. The CDR3 reads CASSLVKGEKTGELFF. The CDR3, as DNA: TGTGCCAGCAGCTTAGTGAAAGGGGAAAAAACCGGGGAGCTGTTTTTT.

The gene calls are TRBV4-2 and TRBJ2-3; possibly TRBD1 or TRBD2 for D (6 bases each). From germline, CDR1 is LGHNA and CDR2 YNFKEQ. The V and J ends lost 7 bases and 2 bases respectively, with 16 bases between them. This CDR3 is built from 15 residues. The chain's CDR3 is CASTPGEALTDTQYF. In DNA form, the CDR3 reads TGTGCCAGCACCCCAGGGGAGGCCCTCACAGATACGCAGTATTTT.

V is TRBV6-5 and J is TRBJ1-1; tentatively, D is TRBD1 (5 bases). The ends were cut back, 7 bases at V and 7 bases at J, with 13 bases in the middle. CDR3 length: 12 amino acids. Germline assignment: CDR1 MNHEY and CDR2 SVGAGI. CDR3 sequence reads: CASKNRYSEAFF. The CDR3 DNA reads TGTGCCAGCAAGAACAGGTACAGTGAAGCTTTCTTT.

This chain connects TRBV28 to TRBJ2-7; perhaps TRBD1 as D (6 bases). V lost 8 bases and J 4 bases, leaving 9 bases between the germline ends. This CDR3 comprises 11 residues. CDR1 is MDHEN, CDR2 SYDVKM, per germline. CDR3 sequence: CASQTGYEQYF. The CDR3 DNA sequence: TGTGCCAGCCAAACAGGGTACGAGCAGTACTTC.

This chain connects TRBV7-9 to TRBJ2-7; perhaps TRBD1 as D (5 bases). Germline-derived CDR1 and CDR2 are SEHNR and FQNEAQ (reference sequence). The CDR3 extends over 13 amino acids. Trimming stripped 5 bases from V and 2 bases from J, with 10 bases between. In DNA form, the CDR3 reads TGTGCCAGCAGCGCGGACATCGCCTACGAGCAGTACTTC. It specifies CASSADIAYEQYF.

The V gene is TRBV4-1, the J gene TRBJ2-7; D may match TRBD1 or TRBD2 (6 bases each). V was clipped by 4 bases and J by 6 bases, with 25 bases between them. The CDR3 totals 17 residues. In germline, CDR1 is MGHRA, CDR2 YSYEKL. The CDR3 here is CASSRAVWDGGLREQYF. CDR3 nucleotide sequence: TGCGCCAGCAGCCGGGCGGTATGGGATGGGGGGCTTCGCGAGCAGTACTTC.

The CDR3 reads CASSLTNTGELFF. The CDR3 DNA reads TGTGCCAGTAGTTTAACGAACACCGGGGAGCTGTTTTTT. The chain carries TRBV19 and TRBJ2-2, with no clear D. CDR3 size: 13 residues. Germline V gene data show CDR1 as LNHDA and CDR2 as SQIVND (reference sequence). Trimming stripped 5 bases from V and 0 bases from J, with 4 bases between.

This chain links TRBV4-1 with TRBJ1-1, with 8 bases fitting TRBD1. The junction had 5 bases not matched to a gene; V was cut back by 1 base and J by 1 base. The CDR3 has 16 amino acids. Germline assignment: CDR1 MGHRA and CDR2 YSYEKL. The CDR3 reads CASSQGTGRANTEAFF. The CDR3 DNA sequence: TGCGCCAGCAGCCAAGGGACAGGGAGGGCGAACACTGAAGCTTTCTTT.

The chain recombines TRBV11-2 with TRBJ2-7, with 8 bases lining up with TRBD1. J was trimmed by 2 bases and V by 5 bases; bases with no gene match: 11. The CDR3 extends over 16 amino acids. Germline V gives CDR1 SGHAT, CDR2 FQNNGV. The CDR3 here is CASSRWDRLRPYEQYF. Here the CDR3 DNA reads TGTGCCAGCAGCCGCTGGGACAGGTTAAGGCCCTACGAGCAGTACTTC.

This chain uses TRBV30 with TRBJ1-1, with D tentatively TRBD1 (6 bases). The CDR3 loop spans 14 amino acids. Trimming cost V 2 bases and J 5 bases, with 15 bases left between them. Germline V lookup: CDR1 GTSNPN, CDR2 SVGIG (reference sequence). In DNA, the CDR3 is TGTGCCTGGAGTCGGGACACAAAGGGGACTGAAGCTTTCTTT. Its translation is CAWSRDTKGTEAFF.

CDR3 nucleotides: TGTGCCAGCAGTTCTAGCGGGAGGGGGATTTATAATACGCAGTATTTT. Protein sequence: CASSSSGRGIYNTQYF. V gene TRBV28 combines with J gene TRBJ2-3; 12 nucleotides agree with TRBD2. Germline trimming cut 4 bases from V and 7 bases from J; bases unmatched to any gene: 9. The CDR3 covers 16 residues. Germline V gene data show CDR1 as MDHEN and CDR2 as SYDVKM.

The chain uses TRBV6-6 and TRBJ2-1; the match to TRBD2 covers 8 bases. Germline CDR1 is MNHNY and CDR2 is SVGAGI (reference sequence). The CDR3 length is 14 residues. V lost 6 bases to trimming and J lost 2 bases; unmatched junction nucleotides: 3. DNA for the CDR3: TGTGCCAGCAGGAGCGGGAGCCCCTACAATGAGCAGTTCTTC. Its protein product is CASRSGSPYNEQFF.

This chain links TRBV7-9 with TRBJ1-4; TRBD1 might be the D (6 bases). The germline gives CDR1 SEHNR, CDR2 FQNEAQ (reference sequence). The V gene lost 2 bases and the J gene lost 3 bases, with 13 bases spanning the gap. The length of the CDR3 is 16 residues. The CDR3 is CASSLFPQGPNEKLFF. CDR3 DNA sequence: TGTGCCAGCAGCTTATTTCCCCAGGGGCCTAATGAAAAACTGTTTTTT.

The chain uses TRBV27 and TRBJ2-5, with TRBD2 matching 9 bases. This CDR3 comprises 14 residues. The junction had 3 bases not matched to a gene; V was cut back by 2 bases and J by 5 bases. The V gene's germline CDR1 is MNHEY and CDR2 SMNVEV (reference sequence). This CDR3 is CASSLAGGEETQYF. The CDR3 nucleotides are TGTGCCAGCAGTTTAGCGGGGGGGGAGGAGACCCAGTACTTC.

The CDR3 DNA reads TGCGCCAGCAGTCAACTAGCGGGAGTGGCCAATGAGCAGTTCTTC. Its protein product is CASSQLAGVANEQFF. This chain connects TRBV5-1 to TRBJ2-1; TRBD2 aligns across 11 bases. Germline trimming cut 5 bases from V and 6 bases from J; bases unmatched to any gene: 7. The CDR3 runs 15 residues. Germline CDR1 reads SGHRS; CDR2 reads YFSETQ.

The V gene is TRBV14, the J gene TRBJ2-7; D tentatively reads TRBD1 or TRBD2 (5 bases each). The CDR3 is 14 residues long. V lost 1 base to trimming and J lost 3 bases, with 10 bases between them. Germline lookup yields CDR1 SGHDN and CDR2 FVKESK. Here the CDR3 reads CASSQARGFYEQYF. The CDR3 DNA sequence: TGTGCCAGCAGCCAAGCCCGGGGCTTCTACGAGCAGTACTTC.

This clone is a singleton in its sample. J is TRBJ2-3 and V is TRBV9, with D hard to call. The CDR3 totals 13 residues. V dropped 4 bases and J dropped 5 bases, with 11 bases sitting between them. Looked up from germline, CDR1 is SGDLS and CDR2 is YYNGEE. DNA for the CDR3: TGTGCCAGCAGCAACCCCAGAGAAGATACGCAGTATTTT. It specifies CASSNPREDTQYF.

The chain links TRBV4-1 to TRBJ2-5; 11 nucleotides agree with TRBD2. V was clipped by 2 bases and J by 5 bases; unmatched bases: 4. This CDR3 region has 15 residues. Per germline, CDR1 MGHRA and CDR2 YSYEKL. CDR3 nucleotides: TGCGCCAGCAGCCAAACTAGCGGGAGCTCGGAGACCCAGTACTTC. Its translation is CASSQTSGSSETQYF.

V gene TRBV10-1 combines with J gene TRBJ2-1, with unresolved D. Germline CDR1 WNHNN, CDR2 SYGVQD (reference sequence). V lost 0 bases, J lost 4 bases, and 7 bases lay in between. CDR3 length equals 14 residues. In nucleotides, the CDR3 is TGCGCCAGCAGTGAGTCGGGCGAGTACAATGAGCAGTTCTTC. This codes for CASSESGEYNEQFF.

The chain has TRBV7-9 and TRBJ2-2; TRBD1 aligns across 10 bases. Germline loops: CDR1 SEHNR, CDR2 FQNEAQ (reference sequence). The CDR3 has 16 residues. The V segment lost 3 bases and the J segment 4 bases; nucleotides outside the gene matches: 5. This CDR3 reads CASSFTRTGGTGELFF. CDR3 nucleotide sequence: TGTGCCAGCAGCTTCACCCGGACAGGGGGCACCGGGGAGCTGTTTTTT.